This T cell receptor beta chain was profiled in a study of low-dose radiotherapy and immunotherapy resistance in tumors. Primers used for first-strand cDNA, a TRAV- and TRBV-specific set, covered both alpha and beta chains. TCRs were put through 20 PCR cycles of amplification with Phusion. A constant-region primer and the V-primer adapter served as the primer pair. MiXCR, run by TCRdb on the reads, gives a single entry per CDR3 protein. In the table there are fewer than 20,000 distinct CDR3 sequences, approximately 79% of which are singletons. The J segment lost 0 bases and the V segment lost 6 bases, leaving 17 bases of the junction unmatched. The CDR3 runs 19 residues. From germline, CDR1 is PRHDT and CDR2 FYEKMQ (reference sequence).

This sequence was found in a human donor with advanced metastatic prostate, ovarian, gallbladder or colorectal cancer (not recorded which). This table probably holds off-target reads from a library built for another chain. This rearrangement joins TRBV13 to TRBJ2-1, with 7 bases fitting TRBD2. The CDR3 region has the DNA TGTGCCAGCAGGACCCCCCGCGAAGTAGCGGGCAGCTCCTACAATGAGCAGTTCTTC. Translation gives CASRTPREVAGSSYNEQFF.